This T cell receptor (beta chain) emerged from a study of identical twins. From the 5' RACE reads, TCRdb called clonotypes with MiXCR, one entry per CDR3 protein. The sample includes over 500,000 distinct CDR3 sequences, roughly a fifth of them seen just once. The CDR3 extends over 14 amino acids. Trimming shortened V by 5 bases and J by 5 bases, and 13 bases separated the two germline ends. The germline V gene has CDR1 SGHTA and CDR2 FQGNSA. Study results and limitations: Out-of-frame alpha sequences shared by twins were enriched for low generation probability.

Turning to this clonotype: Its target is not known.

This sample also appeared in a second study, on T cells expressing NK-cell markers. According to that study: Sequencing of TCR beta repertoires drew on sorted CD3+CD56+NKG2C+, CD3+CD56+NKG2C- and CD3+CD56-NKG2C+ T cells. CD8+ T cells in roughly six donors included dominant NKG2C+ clonotypes at 1.0-7.0%. For several donors, these clonotypes were likewise the leading ones in the CD3+CD56-NKG2C+ fraction.

The TCR comes from a woman under 30 in good health. V gene TRBV7-2 combines with J gene TRBJ2-1, with D perhaps TRBD1 (6 bases). The specimen was CD4+ T cells sorted from blood. This CDR3 reads CASSETRGHNEQFF. CDR3 in DNA: TGTGCCAGCAGCGAGACCAGGGGTCACAATGAGCAGTTCTTC.